The 25 T cell receptor beta chains in this list originate from one sample, sequenced in a study of blood T cell dynamics during melanoma immunotherapy. TCRdb's table, derived via immunoSEQ multiplex PCR, lists solely in-frame clones and lacks some. The sample records 6,300 or so clones, approximately 91% being singletons. Time point indicated: pre-treatment baseline. The sample in question was cell-free DNA from blood, obtained from a patient treated with checkpoint blockade. The source is a human donor with melanoma.

The chain is built from TRBV6-5 and TRBJ1-1, with a weak D call TRBD1 (5 bases). The germline V gene has CDR1 MNHEY and CDR2 SVGAGI. The length of the CDR3 is 15 residues. The V end lost 0 bases, the J end lost 5 bases, and 13 bases lay between the germline ends. CDR3 in DNA: TGTGCCAGCAGTTACTCACGGGAGGGACGGACTGAAGCTTTCTTT. This codes for CASSYSREGRTEAFF.

The chain links TRBV6-1 to TRBJ2-2; TRBD1 aligns across 8 bases. The trim removed 8 bases at V and 6 bases at J, leaving 2 bases unmatched. Germline lookup yields CDR1 MNHNS and CDR2 SASEGT. This CDR3 has 12 amino acids. The CDR3 region is CASPGGPGELFF. The DNA of the CDR3 is TGTGCCAGCCCAGGGGGCCCCGGGGAGCTGTTTTTT.

The V call is TRBV5-4, the J call TRBJ1-2; D might be TRBD1 (5 bases). Germline values: CDR1 SGHNT, CDR2 YYREEE (reference sequence). Trimming left V 4 bases short and J 4 bases short, with 14 bases between. The CDR3 sequence is 14 residues long. The chain's CDR3 is CASSTQGSSYGYTF. The CDR3 nucleotides are TGTGCCAGCAGCACCCAGGGCTCAAGCTATGGCTACACCTTC.

The V and J genes are TRBV5-6 and TRBJ1-5; D unclear. Germline CDR1 reads SGHDT; CDR2 reads YYEEEE. CDR3 length equals 14 residues. Trimming took 4 bases from V and 9 from J, leaving 17 bases between them. The CDR3 spells CASSHWVRSAPQHF. DNA of the CDR3: TGTGCCAGCAGCCATTGGGTGCGGAGCGCGCCCCAGCATTTT.

The chain is built from TRBV19 and TRBJ2-7; possibly TRBD1 or TRBD2 for D (6 bases each). The CDR3 totals 15 residues. The germline V gene has CDR1 LNHDA and CDR2 SQIVND (reference sequence). The V end was cut by 3 bases, the J end by 0 bases, with 12 bases between. CDR3 sequence reads: CASSMEGVPSYEQYF. As DNA, the CDR3 is TGTGCCAGTAGTATGGAGGGGGTTCCCTCCTACGAGCAGTACTTC.

J is TRBJ1-4 and V is TRBV5-5, with 7 bases matching TRBD1. This CDR3 is built from 15 residues. Germline loops: CDR1 SGHKS, CDR2 YYEKEE (reference sequence). Losses at the gene ends were 4 bases for V and 3 bases for J; bases not matched to a gene: 6. In DNA, the CDR3 is TGTGCCAGCAGCAGAACAGGGGACGCTAATGAAAAACTGTTTTTT. Encoded protein: CASSRTGDANEKLFF.

The chain joins TRBV2 to TRBJ1-1; no clear D gene. Per germline, CDR1 SNHLY and CDR2 FYNNEI. V gave up 2 bases and J gave up 3 bases, with 7 bases separating them. The CDR3 totals 13 residues. The CDR3 protein is CASSESGDTEAFF. The CDR3 bases are TGTGCCAGCAGTGAAAGCGGTGACACTGAAGCTTTCTTT.

This sequence joins TRBV28 and TRBJ2-7; D is undetermined. Germline CDR1 reads MDHEN; CDR2 reads SYDVKM. V gave up 3 bases and J gave up 7 bases, with 13 bases separating them. The CDR3 is 13 amino acids. CDR3 sequence reads: CASSFNWMGEQYF. The CDR3 coding sequence is TGTGCCAGCAGTTTTAACTGGATGGGGGAGCAGTACTTC.

The chain recombines TRBV7-8 with TRBJ1-2, with unresolved D. Germline V lookup: CDR1 SGHVS, CDR2 FQNEAQ. The CDR3 runs to 15 residues. The V end lost 1 base, the J end lost 3 bases, and 12 bases lay between the germline ends. The CDR3 nucleotides read TGTGCCAGCAGCTTAGTTCGGGCGGATTACTATGGCTACACCTTC. Its translation is CASSLVRADYYGYTF.

The rearrangement uses TRBV27 and TRBJ2-1; TRBD2 matches at 9 bases. J gave up 2 bases and V 5 bases, and 4 bases lay outside the gene matches. CDR3 length: 15 residues. The germline V gene encodes CDR1 MNHEY and CDR2 SMNVEV (reference sequence). The CDR3 nucleotides are TGTGCCAGCAGTCAAATAGCGGGGGCCTACAATGAGCAGTTCTTC. The encoded protein is CASSQIAGAYNEQFF.

The CDR3 is CASSSLIAGGSAGELFF. DNA of the CDR3: TGTGCCAGCAGTTCCCTGATAGCGGGAGGTTCCGCCGGGGAGCTGTTTTTT. J is TRBJ2-2 and V is TRBV28; 10 bases are shared with TRBD2. CDR1 is MDHEN, CDR2 SYDVKM, per germline. This CDR3 region has 17 residues. Trimming cost V 4 bases and J 6 bases; bases outside gene matches: 11.

This clone was seen just once. This chain joins TRBV7-2 and TRBJ2-1, with TRBD2 matching 7 bases. V dropped 1 base and J dropped 4; count of bases not matched to a gene: 7. Germline CDR1 and CDR2: SGHTA and FQGNSA. This CDR3 region has 16 residues. The CDR3 DNA reads TGTGCCAGCAGCTTAGAAGGGTCGGGGGGATACAATGAGCAGTTCTTC. It encodes CASSLEGSGGYNEQFF.

The chain uses TRBV5-5 and TRBJ1-5, with D perhaps TRBD1 (6 bases). The V end was cut by 4 bases, the J end by 4 bases, with 9 bases between. In germline, CDR1 is SGHKS, CDR2 YYEKEE (reference sequence). The CDR3 is 13 amino acids. The CDR3 DNA follows: TGTGCCAGCAGCAGGACAGATAATCAGCCCCAGCATTTT. It codes for CASSRTDNQPQHF. The variable domain in full, completed from reference TRBV5-5 and TRBJ1-5, reads DAGVTQSPTHLIKTRGQQVTLRCSPISGHKSVSWYQQVLGQGPQFIFQYYEKEERGRGNFPDRFSARQFPNYSSELNVNALLLGDSALYLCASSRTDNQPQHFGDGTRLSIL.

This clone was seen a handful of times. The chain carries TRBV5-1 and TRBJ1-1, with TRBD1 as a possible D gene (6 bases). The V gene lost 5 bases and the J gene lost 3 bases, with 14 bases spanning the gap. This CDR3 contains 14 residues. The germline gives CDR1 SGHRS, CDR2 YFSETQ. DNA for the CDR3: TGCGCCAGCAGGATACAGGGTAGGGACACTGAAGCTTTCTTT. Protein sequence: CASRIQGRDTEAFF. The full variable domain, in which reference TRBV5-1 and TRBJ1-1 provide the parts outside the CDR3, is KAGVTQTPRYLIKTRGQQVTLSCSPISGHRSVSWYQQTPGQGLQFLFEYFSETQRNKGNFPGRFSGRQFSNSRSEMNVSTLELGDSALYLCASRIQGRDTEAFFGQGTRLTVV.

The rearrangement uses TRBV5-1 and TRBJ1-2; the D gene is possibly TRBD1 (6 bases). This CDR3 has 14 residues. Trimming removed 4 bases from V and 8 bases from J, with 18 bases in between. Germline lookup yields CDR1 SGHRS and CDR2 YFSETQ. This CDR3 reads CASSPGAALGGYTF. As DNA, the CDR3 is TGCGCCAGCAGCCCGGGGGCCGCCCTTGGAGGCTACACCTTC.

This chain joins TRBV2 and TRBJ1-5; TRBD1 is a possible D gene (6 bases). Trimming took 4 bases from V and 3 from J, leaving 13 bases between them. The CDR3 loop spans 15 amino acids. CDR1 is SNHLY and CDR2 is FYNNEI in the germline V gene. The CDR3 DNA is TGTGCCAGCAGTGGTGGACAGCAAAACAATCAGCCCCAGCATTTT. Translating it yields CASSGGQQNNQPQHF.

This chain connects TRBV5-1 to TRBJ2-2, with 7 bases identical to TRBD1. Germline V gene lookup returns CDR1 SGHRS and CDR2 YFSETQ. This CDR3 comprises 15 residues. The junction had 5 bases not matched to a gene; V was cut back by 4 bases and J by 2 bases. The CDR3 coding sequence is TGCGCCAGCAGCCGAGGGACAGCAAACACCGGGGAGCTGTTTTTT. Amino acid sequence: CASSRGTANTGELFF.

V is TRBV30 and J is TRBJ2-3, with 7 positions matching TRBD1. The CDR3 is made up of 15 amino acids. The germline V gene has CDR1 GTSNPN and CDR2 SVGIG (reference sequence). V was clipped by 7 bases and J by 1 base; unmatched bases: 11. This chain's CDR3 is CAYTSFGTGTDTQYF. The CDR3 DNA follows: TGTGCCTACACTTCTTTTGGGACAGGCACAGATACGCAGTATTTT.

The chain couples TRBV5-4 to TRBJ2-3, with D unresolved. The germline gives CDR1 SGHNT, CDR2 YYREEE (reference sequence). V was clipped by 4 bases and J by 0 bases, with 9 bases between them. The CDR3 has 14 residues. The CDR3 coding sequence is TGTGCCAGCAGCCCTATTACTAGCACAGATACGCAGTATTTT. Protein product: CASSPITSTDTQYF.

This sequence joins TRBV10-2 and TRBJ1-3; D unresolved. The V gene lost 3 bases and the J gene lost 0 bases, with 18 bases spanning the gap. Per germline, CDR1 WSHSY and CDR2 SAAADI. The CDR3 contains 18 residues. For the CDR3, the DNA is TGCGCCAGCAGTGACCCAACGGTTAGGACGATCTCTGGAAACACCATATATTTT. This gives the protein CASSDPTVRTISGNTIYF.

The rearrangement joins TRBV6-5 to TRBJ1-2; 10 nucleotides align to TRBD1. V shed 6 bases, J shed 5 bases, and the junction held 3 bases outside the gene matches. Germline CDR1 MNHEY, CDR2 SVGAGI. The CDR3 spans 13 residues. The CDR3 nucleotides read TGTGCCAGCAGGGGGACAGGGGTTTATGGCTACACCTTC. The encoded protein is CASRGTGVYGYTF.

The chain joins TRBV5-1 to TRBJ2-3, with 7 bases lining up with TRBD2. Unmatched junction bases numbered 6, after V lost 1 base and J lost 1 base. The germline V gene has CDR1 SGHRS and CDR2 YFSETQ. The CDR3 is made up of 16 amino acids. The CDR3 DNA reads as TGCGCCAGCAGCTTGATCCCCCGGGGGGGCACAGATACGCAGTATTTT. This translates into CASSLIPRGGTDTQYF.

The chain combines TRBV9 with TRBJ2-7; D is possibly TRBD1 (5 bases). Germline-derived CDR1 and CDR2 are SGDLS and YYNGEE. This CDR3 has 13 residues. V lost 4 bases, J lost 4 bases, and 12 bases lay in between. CDR3: CASSPRQKYEQYF. Written as DNA, the CDR3 is TGTGCCAGCAGCCCCCGACAGAAATACGAGCAGTACTTC.

The rearrangement uses TRBV6-5 and TRBJ2-7, with D perhaps given as TRBD1 or TRBD2 (6 bases each). The CDR3 covers 15 residues. V lost 0 bases and J 2 bases, leaving 11 bases between the germline ends. Germline V lookup: CDR1 MNHEY, CDR2 SVGAGI. The CDR3 DNA reads TGTGCCAGCAGTTACTCGAGGGGGGAAACCTACGAGCAGTACTTC. Protein product: CASSYSRGETYEQYF.

The genes are TRBV5-1 and TRBJ2-1, with D possibly TRBD2 on 6 matching bases. Trimming left V 5 bases short and J 6 bases short, with 18 bases between. The CDR3 runs to 15 residues. Germline lookup yields CDR1 SGHRS and CDR2 YFSETQ. The CDR3 region is CASRMEGDLRNEQFF. The CDR3 DNA reads TGCGCCAGCAGGATGGAGGGTGACCTCCGCAATGAGCAGTTCTTC.